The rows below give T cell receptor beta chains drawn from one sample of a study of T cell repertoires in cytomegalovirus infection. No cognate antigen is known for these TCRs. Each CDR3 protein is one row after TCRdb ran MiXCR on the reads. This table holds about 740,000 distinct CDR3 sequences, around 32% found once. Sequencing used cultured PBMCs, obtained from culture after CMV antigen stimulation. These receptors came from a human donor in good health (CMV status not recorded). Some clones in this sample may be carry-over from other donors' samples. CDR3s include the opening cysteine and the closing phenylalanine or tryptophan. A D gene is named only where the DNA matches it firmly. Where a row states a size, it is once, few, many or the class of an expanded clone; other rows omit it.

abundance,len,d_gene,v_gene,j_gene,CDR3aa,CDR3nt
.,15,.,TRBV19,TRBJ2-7,CASSRTTPGPYEQYF,TGTGCCAGTAGTCGAACAACTCCGGGACCCTACGAGCAGTACTTC
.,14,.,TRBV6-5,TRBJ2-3,CASSRQPTLDAQYF,TGTGCCAGCAGTAGACAGCCAACCTTGGATGCGCAGTATTTT
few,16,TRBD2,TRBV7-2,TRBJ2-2,CASRLAGGTNTGELFF,TGTGCCAGCAGACTAGCGGGGGGGACGAACACCGGGGAGCTGTTTTTT
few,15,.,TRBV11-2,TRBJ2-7,CASSLDLRLSYEQYF,TGTGCCAGCAGCTTAGATCTCAGACTCTCCTACGAGCAGTACTTC
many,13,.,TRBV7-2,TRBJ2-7,CASSLGVRYEQYF,TGTGCCAGCAGCTTAGGGGTACGCTACGAGCAGTACTTC
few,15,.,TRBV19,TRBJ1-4,CASSPRTAGNEKLFF,TGTGCCAGTAGTCCAAGGACGGCCGGTAATGAAAAACTGTTTTTT
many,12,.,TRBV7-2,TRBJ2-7,CASSPRAGEQYF,TGTGCCAGCAGCCCCAGGGCGGGGGAGCAGTACTTC
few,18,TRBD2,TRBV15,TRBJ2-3,CATSRDLYPSGGPDTQYF,TGTGCCACCAGCAGAGATCTCTATCCTAGCGGGGGCCCAGATACGCAGTATTTT
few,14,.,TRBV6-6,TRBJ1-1,CASTYVESDTEAFF,TGTGCCAGCACCTACGTCGAGTCGGACACTGAAGCTTTCTTT
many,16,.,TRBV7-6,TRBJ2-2,CASSFKVGVIGGELFF,TGTGCCAGCAGCTTTAAGGTGGGAGTTATCGGCGGGGAGCTGTTTTTT
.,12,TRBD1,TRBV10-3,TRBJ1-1,CAMGQSNTEAFF,TGTGCCATGGGACAGTCGAACACTGAAGCTTTCTTT
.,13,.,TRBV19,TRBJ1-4,CASSTGRNEKLFF,TGTGCCAGTAGTACAGGGAGGAATGAAAAACTGTTTTTT
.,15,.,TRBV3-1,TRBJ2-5,CASSELGSAGETQYF,TGTGCCAGCTCGGAGTTAGGGTCCGCGGGAGAGACCCAGTACTTC
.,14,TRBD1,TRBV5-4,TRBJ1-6,CASSTGTVNSPLHF,TGTGCCAGCTCTACAGGGACAGTTAATTCACCCCTCCACTTT
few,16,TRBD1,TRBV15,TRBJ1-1,CATSRPTGGWNTEAFF,TGTGCCACCAGCAGACCTACAGGGGGATGGAACACTGAAGCTTTCTTT
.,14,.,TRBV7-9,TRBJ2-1,CASSFLTVNNEQFF,TGTGCCAGCAGCTTTTTGACAGTCAACAATGAGCAGTTCTTC
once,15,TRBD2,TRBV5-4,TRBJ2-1,CASSKSGGRHNEQFF,TGTGCCAGCAGCAAGAGCGGGGGGCGACACAATGAGCAGTTCTTC
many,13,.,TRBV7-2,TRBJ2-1,CASSLGRDLEQFF,TGTGCCAGCAGCCTGGGACGGGATTTAGAGCAGTTCTTC
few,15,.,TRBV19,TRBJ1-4,CASGAQSATNEKLFF,TGTGCCAGTGGTGCCCAAAGTGCAACTAATGAAAAACTGTTTTTT
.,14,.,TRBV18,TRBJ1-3,CASSPMDSGNTICF,TGTGCCAGCTCACCGATGGACAGTGGAAACACCATATGTTTT
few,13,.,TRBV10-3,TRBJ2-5,CAIKASEGETQYF,TGTGCCATCAAAGCAAGCGAAGGAGAGACCCAGTACTTC
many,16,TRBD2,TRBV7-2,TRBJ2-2,CASSSSGTSGKGELFF,TGTGCCAGCAGCTCCTCCGGGACTAGCGGGAAGGGGGAGCTGTTTTTT
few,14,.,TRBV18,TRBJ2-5,CASSPPTTYGTQYF,TGTGCCAGCTCACCACCCACGACTTATGGGACCCAGTACTTC
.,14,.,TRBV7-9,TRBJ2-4,CASSLEDGENIQYF,TGTGCCAGCAGCTTAGAAGACGGAGAAAACATTCAGTACTTC
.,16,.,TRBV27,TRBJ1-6,CASTSLDSSYNSPLHF,TGTGCCAGCACCTCCCTGGACAGCTCCTATAATTCACCCCTCCACTTT
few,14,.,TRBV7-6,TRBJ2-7,CASSRLLDEYEQYF,TGTGCCAGCAGTCGACTACTAGATGAATACGAGCAGTACTTC
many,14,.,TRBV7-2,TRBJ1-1,CASSQNVMWTEAFF,TGTGCCAGCAGCCAAAACGTGATGTGGACTGAAGCTTTCTTT
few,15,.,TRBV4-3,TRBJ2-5,CASSRAQGYQETQYF,TGCGCCAGCAGCCGAGCACAGGGTTACCAAGAGACCCAGTACTTC
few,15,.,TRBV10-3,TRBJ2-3,CAISEDFARADTQYF,TGTGCCATCAGTGAGGATTTTGCGAGGGCAGATACGCAGTATTTT
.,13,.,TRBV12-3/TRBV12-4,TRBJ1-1,CASSSGAGHGAFF,TGTGCCAGCAGTTCCGGGGCAGGCCATGGGGCTTTCTTT
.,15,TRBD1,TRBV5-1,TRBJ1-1,CASSLGMTGRTEAFF,TGCGCCAGCAGCTTGGGGATGACAGGGCGAACTGAAGCTTTCTTT
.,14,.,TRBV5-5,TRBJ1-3,CASSSGNPGNTIYF,TGTGCCAGCAGCAGCGGGAACCCTGGAAACACCATATATTTT
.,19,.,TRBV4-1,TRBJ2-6,CASSQRDLPLPTGANVLTF,TGCGCCAGCAGCCAGAGGGACCTACCCCTACCCACTGGGGCCAACGTCCTGACTTTC
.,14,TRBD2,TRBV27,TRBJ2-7,CASSLSAGGDEQYF,TGTGCCAGCAGTTTATCGGCCGGGGGGGACGAGCAGTACTTC
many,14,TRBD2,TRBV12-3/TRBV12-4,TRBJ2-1,CASSSSGGANEQFF,TGTGCCAGCAGCTCTAGCGGGGGGGCCAATGAGCAGTTCTTC
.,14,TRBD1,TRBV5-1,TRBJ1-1,CASSKNRGETEAFF,TGCGCCAGCAGCAAGAACAGGGGAGAGACTGAAGCTTTCTTT
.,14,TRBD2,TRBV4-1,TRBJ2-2,CASRNPGGSGELFF,TGCGCCAGCCGTAATCCGGGAGGGTCTGGGGAGCTGTTTTTT
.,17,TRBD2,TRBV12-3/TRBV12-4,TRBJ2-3,CASSRTGLAGVVDTQYF,TGTGCCAGCAGCCGAACGGGACTAGCGGGAGTAGTCGATACGCAGTATTTT
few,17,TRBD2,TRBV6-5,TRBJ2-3,CASSYPRGLASTDTQYF,TGTGCCAGCAGTTACCCAAGAGGACTAGCGAGCACAGATACGCAGTATTTT
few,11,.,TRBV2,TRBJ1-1,CASTKWAEAFF,TGTGCCAGCACTAAGTGGGCTGAAGCTTTCTTT
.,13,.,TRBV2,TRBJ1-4,CASGGGIDVKLFF,TGTGCCAGCGGGGGAGGAATAGACGTAAAACTGTTTTTT
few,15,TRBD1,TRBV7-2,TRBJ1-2,CASSPAPGQRYGYTF,TGTGCCAGCAGCCCGGCCCCGGGACAGCGGTATGGCTACACCTTC
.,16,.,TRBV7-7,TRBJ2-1,CASSLVAGPANKEQFF,TGTGCCAGCAGCTTAGTGGCGGGCCCAGCCAACAAAGAGCAGTTCTTC
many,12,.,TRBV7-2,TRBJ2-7,CASSQRAYEQYF,TGTGCCAGCAGCCAGAGGGCCTACGAGCAGTACTTC
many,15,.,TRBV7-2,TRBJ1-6,CASSSTGTGNSPLHF,TGTGCCAGCAGCTCAACCGGGACGGGTAATTCACCCCTCCACTTT
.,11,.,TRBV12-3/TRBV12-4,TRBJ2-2,CASSILLELFF,TGTGCCAGCAGTATTCTACTAGAGCTGTTTTTT
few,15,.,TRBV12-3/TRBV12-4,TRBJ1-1,CASILRGLRNTEAFF,TGTGCCAGCATTCTTCGAGGTCTGCGTAACACTGAAGCTTTCTTT
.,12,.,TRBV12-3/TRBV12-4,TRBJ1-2,CASSWTAYGYTF,TGTGCCAGCAGTTGGACAGCCTATGGCTACACCTTC
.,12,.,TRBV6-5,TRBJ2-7,CASWRGTSEQYF,TGTGCCAGCTGGCGGGGAACAAGCGAGCAGTACTTC
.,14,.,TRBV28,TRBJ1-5,CASSSPSSNQPQHF,TGTGCCAGCAGTTCGCCCAGTAGCAATCAGCCCCAGCATTTT
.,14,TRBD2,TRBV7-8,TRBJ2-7,CPSSLSGREYEQYF,TGTCCCAGCAGCTTAAGCGGGAGGGAGTACGAGCAGTACTTC
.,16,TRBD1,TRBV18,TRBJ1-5,CASSPGQITSNQPQHF,TGTGCCAGCTCACCGGGACAGATAACTAGCAATCAGCCCCAGCATTTT
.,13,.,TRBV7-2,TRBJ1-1,CASSTWGNTEAFF,TGTGCCAGCAGCACATGGGGGAACACTGAAGCTTTCTTT
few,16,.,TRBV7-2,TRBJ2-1,CASSLVGGRAYNEQFF,TGTGCCAGCAGCTTAGTAGGGGGACGGGCCTACAATGAGCAGTTCTTC
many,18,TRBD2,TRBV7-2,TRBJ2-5,CASSLEGGSGGVQETQYF,TGTGCCAGCAGCTTAGAGGGAGGGAGCGGGGGGGTCCAAGAGACCCAGTACTTC